This TCR beta chain was captured in a study of blood T cell repertoires in COVID-19. Across the study: Spain, Italy and the United States supplied samples that represented acute and convalescent COVID-19. The analysed material was cDNA or gDNA that came from T cells, B-cell-depleted T cells, or PBMCs.

Method: immunoSEQ multiplex PCR; TCRdb's copy keeps in-frame clones and lacks some. The top ten clones hold 1% of a sample with a few hundred thousand clones, over 75% of them seen once. The CDR3 has 15 residues. The V gene's germline CDR1 is MNHEY and CDR2 SVGAGI. V was pared by 7 bases and J by 7 bases, with 12 bases of the junction left unmatched. The J gene is TRBJ1-5, the V gene TRBV6-5, with 8 bases aligning to TRBD1. Sequenced sample: PBMCs or T cells enriched from blood (not recorded which). This receptor was obtained from a young man who had recovered from COVID-19. The CDR3 DNA sequence: TGTGCCAGCACAAGGACAGGGATGAGAAACCAGCCCCAGCATTTT. It translates to CASTRTGMRNQPQHF.